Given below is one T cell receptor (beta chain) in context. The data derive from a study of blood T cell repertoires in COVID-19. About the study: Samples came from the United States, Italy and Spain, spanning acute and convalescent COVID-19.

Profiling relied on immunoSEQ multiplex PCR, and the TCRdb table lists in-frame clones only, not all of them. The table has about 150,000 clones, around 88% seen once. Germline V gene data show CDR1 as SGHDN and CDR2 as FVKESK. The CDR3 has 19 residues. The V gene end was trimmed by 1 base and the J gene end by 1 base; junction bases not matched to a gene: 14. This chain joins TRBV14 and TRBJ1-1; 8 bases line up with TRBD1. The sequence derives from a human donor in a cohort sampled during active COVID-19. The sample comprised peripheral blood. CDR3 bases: TGTGCCAGCAGCCAAGTTCGGCTCGGCAGGGGGCGCCGGAACACTGAAGCTTTCTTT. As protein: CASSQVRLGRGRRNTEAFF.